A selection of T cell receptor beta chains follows, all from one sample in a study of T cell repertoires in cytomegalovirus infection. TCRdb called the reads again in MiXCR, with one record for every CDR3 protein. Of approximately 770,000 distinct CDR3 sequences in the sample, almost 30% are singletons; the top ten hold around 13%. The antigens these receptors bind are not known. This material consisted of cultured CD8+ T cells from PBMCs, taken from culture after CMV antigen stimulation. Source of these receptors: a human donor in good health (CMV status not recorded). Some clones in this sample may be carry-over from other donors' samples. Each CDR3 is given with its conserved first and last residue. A D gene is named only where the DNA matches it firmly. Some rows have no size entry. The others give once, few or many, or a class for an expanded clone.

TRBV28	.	TRBJ2-5	15	few	TGTGCCAGCAGTTCAACGGGGGATTCTAAAGAGACCCAGTACTTC	CASSSTGDSKETQYF
TRBV15	.	TRBJ1-1	12	few	TGTGCCACCAGCGTAGGGGAGACTGAAGCTTTCTTT	CATSVGETEAFF
TRBV6-1	TRBD2	TRBJ2-3	16	.	TGTGCCAGCAGTGAAGTGCGGGGGGGAAACACAGATACGCAGTATTTT	CASSEVRGGNTDTQYF
TRBV7-2	.	TRBJ2-3	15	many	TGTGCCAGCAGCTTGGACTTTTCTTGGGTGGATACGCAGTATTTT	CASSLDFSWVDTQYF
TRBV7-9	.	TRBJ2-5	14	.	TGTGCCAGCAGCTCTCGACAGTCCCAAGAGACCCAGTACTTC	CASSSRQSQETQYF
TRBV12-5	.	TRBJ2-7	16	.	TGTGCTAGTGGTATCGGAACCGGGGGCAGACCGGACGATCAGTACTTC	CASGIGTGGRPDDQYF
TRBV6-1	.	TRBJ1-1	14	few	TGTGCCAGCAGTGAAGCGCGGGGGAACACTGAAGCTTTCTTT	CASSEARGNTEAFF
TRBV19	.	TRBJ2-2	18	few	TGTGCCAGTAGCCCGGGGGTCTATGTTACCCTGAACACCGGGGAGCTGTTTTTT	CASSPGVYVTLNTGELFF
TRBV13	.	TRBJ1-1	16	many	TGTGCCAGCAGCCCTTTCGGCATAAGGACGGACACTGAAGCTTTCTTT	CASSPFGIRTDTEAFF
TRBV27	.	TRBJ2-3	14	few	TGTGCCAGCAGTCCCAGGGCTAGAACAGATACGCAGTATTTT	CASSPRARTDTQYF
TRBV13	.	TRBJ2-4	14	.	TGTGCCAGCAGCTTAGGTAGACAGATAAACATTCAGTACTTC	CASSLGRQINIQYF
TRBV20-1	TRBD2	TRBJ2-7	11	.	TGCAGTGCTAGGTGGGGGACTAGCTGGTACTTC	CSARWGTSWYF
TRBV28	.	TRBJ1-6	15	.	TGTGCCAGCAGTTTATTGGGGGATGGTGATTCACCCCTCCACTTT	CASSLLGDGDSPLHF
TRBV6-8	TRBD1	TRBJ1-4	14	once	TGTGCCAGCAGGAAGACAGGGAAAAATGAAAAACTGTTTTTT	CASRKTGKNEKLFF
TRBV19	.	TRBJ1-1	11	.	TGTGCCAGTACAGGGCGGAATGAAGCTTTCTTT	CASTGRNEAFF
TRBV6-5	TRBD1	TRBJ1-6	14	.	TGTGCCAGCAGGACAGGGCTGCTGGATTCACCCCTCCACTTT	CASRTGLLDSPLHF
TRBV7-9	.	TRBJ1-4	14	few	TGTGCCAGCAGCTCCGAGATTCAATCAGAAAAACTGTTTTTT	CASSSEIQSEKLFF
TRBV12-3/TRBV12-4	.	TRBJ1-1	13	few	TGTGCCAGCAGTTGGGACCCGAACACTGAAGCTTTCTTT	CASSWDPNTEAFF
TRBV20-1	.	TRBJ2-2	12	.	TGCAGTGCTCCACAGGTTGCCGGGGAGCTGTTTTTT	CSAPQVAGELFF
TRBV12-3/TRBV12-4	.	TRBJ2-3	15	few	TGTGCCAGCAGTTGGACAGACTCAGAGGCAGATACGCAGTATTTT	CASSWTDSEADTQYF
TRBV28	.	TRBJ2-5	14	.	TGTGCCAGCAGTTTATCAGCTTACCAAGAGACCCAGTACTTC	CASSLSAYQETQYF
TRBV12-3/TRBV12-4	.	TRBJ1-2	14	.	TGTGCCAGCAGTTTAGACAGGGCCGGCTATGGCTACACCTTC	CASSLDRAGYGYTF
TRBV6-4	TRBD1	TRBJ1-5	16	few	TGTGCCAGCAGTGACAAGGCTGACAGGGGGGACAAGCCCCAGCATTTT	CASSDKADRGDKPQHF
TRBV7-2	.	TRBJ2-2	14	many	TGTGCCAGCAGCCAGGCTTTGGGCACCGGGGAGCTGTTTTTT	CASSQALGTGELFF
TRBV27	TRBD2	TRBJ2-3	18	.	TGTGCCAGCAGTTTAACACTAGCGGGGGCCCCGGGCACAGATACGCAGTATTTT	CASSLTLAGAPGTDTQYF
TRBV25-1	TRBD1	TRBJ2-2	13	once	TGTGCCAGCAGTGGGGACAGGGCCGGGGAGCTGTTTTTT	CASSGDRAGELFF
TRBV28	.	TRBJ2-1	15	.	TGTGCCAGCAGTTCCCCCTCGACCCGTAACAATGAGCAGTTCTTC	CASSSPSTRNNEQFF
TRBV7-8	.	TRBJ2-6	12	many	TGTGCCAGCACCCTCGGGGCCAACGTCCTGACTTTC	CASTLGANVLTF
TRBV7-8	TRBD2	TRBJ2-2	21	.	TGTGCCAGCAGCTTAAGAACAGGATTACTAGCGGGGGACCCGAACACCGGGGAGCTGTTTTTT	CASSLRTGLLAGDPNTGELFF
TRBV15	TRBD1	TRBJ1-5	15	.	TGTGCCACCGCCGAAAGGACAGGGGACAATCAGCCCCAGCATTTT	CATAERTGDNQPQHF
TRBV12-3/TRBV12-4	.	TRBJ2-3	11	few	TGTGCCAGCAGTCAAGGACCCGCAGGGAATTTT	CASSQGPAGNF
TRBV12-3/TRBV12-4	TRBD2	TRBJ2-1	17	.	TGTGCCAGCAGTTTTAACCCACTAGCGGGAACCTACAATGAGCAGTTCTTC	CASSFNPLAGTYNEQFF
TRBV15	.	TRBJ1-4	14	few	TGTGCCACCAGCAGATCCAGTAATGAAGAAAAACTGTTTTTT	CATSRSSNEEKLFF
TRBV6-4	TRBD1	TRBJ2-3	17	.	TGTGCCAGCAGTGACTCGGGCTGGACAGGGCTTTCGGATACGCAGTATTTT	CASSDSGWTGLSDTQYF
TRBV19	TRBD1	TRBJ2-7	14	.	TGTGCCAGTAGTCCGGGACAGGGTTTCTACGAGCAGTACTTC	CASSPGQGFYEQYF
TRBV24-1	TRBD1	TRBJ1-1	15	.	TGTGCCACCAGTGATTCCGGACAGGGGAGCACTGAAGCTTTCTTT	CATSDSGQGSTEAFF
TRBV7-8	.	TRBJ1-1	15	few	TGTGCCAGCAGCCCCCGACCTATACTCCCCACTGAAGCTTTCTTT	CASSPRPILPTEAFF
TRBV10-3	.	TRBJ2-2	17	.	TGTGCCATCAGTGAGTCAAATCGGGCAGGGAGGACCGGGGAGCTGTTTTTT	CAISESNRAGRTGELFF
TRBV5-1	.	TRBJ2-7	15	.	TGCGCCAGCAGCTTGGCCGCGGGCGGAACCTACGAGCAGTACTTC	CASSLAAGGTYEQYF
TRBV2	.	TRBJ1-1	17	.	TGTGCCAGCAGTCCCTTCGTAGGGGGTTGGGGTGGCACTGAAGCTTTCTTT	CASSPFVGGWGGTEAFF
TRBV7-9	TRBD1	TRBJ2-7	17	few	TGTGCCAGCAGCCCCACCCGGGGACAGATACACTCCTACGAGCAGTACTTC	CASSPTRGQIHSYEQYF
TRBV5-1	.	TRBJ2-3	16	.	TGCGCCAGCAGCCATGGGGACCAAACCCGCACAGATACGCAGTATTTT	CASSHGDQTRTDTQYF
TRBV27	.	TRBJ2-1	14	.	TGTGCCAGCAGCTCTAGTGCCGCCTACAATGAGCAGTTCTTC	CASSSSAAYNEQFF
TRBV27	TRBD2	TRBJ2-1	16	.	TGTGCCAGCAGTTCTTCCCCCAGCGGGGCCTTCAATGAGCAGTTCTTC	CASSSSPSGAFNEQFF
TRBV18	.	TRBJ1-2	14	.	TGTGCCAGCTCACCACCGGGGGGGCTGGACGGCTACACCTTC	CASSPPGGLDGYTF
TRBV27	.	TRBJ2-2	14	.	TGTGCCAGCATGAGGGGCAGGGGAACCGGGGAGCTGTTTTTT	CASMRGRGTGELFF
TRBV6-6	TRBD1	TRBJ1-1	12	.	TGTGCCAGCAGTGCGGACAGGGGGCAGGCTTTCTTT	CASSADRGQAFF
TRBV7-2	.	TRBJ2-5	16	many	TGTGCCAGCAGCTTAGACGTTCGGAGACACCAAGAGACCCAGTACTTC	CASSLDVRRHQETQYF
TRBV29-1	TRBD2	TRBJ2-3	15	few	TGCAGCGTGTTCAGCGGGGGATCTAGCACAGATACGCAGTATTTT	CSVFSGGSSTDTQYF
TRBV7-6	TRBD1	TRBJ1-1	16	.	TGTGCCAGCAGCTCAGACCGGGACAGGAGGAACACTGAAGCTTTCTTT	CASSSDRDRRNTEAFF
TRBV10-2	TRBD2	TRBJ2-1	13	.	TGCGCCAGCAGAGCGGGGGCGGGTGATGAGCAGTTCTTC	CASRAGAGDEQFF
TRBV27	TRBD1	TRBJ2-3	15	few	TGTGCCAGCAGTTACAGGGGGCGAAGCACAGATACGCAGTATTTT	CASSYRGRSTDTQYF
TRBV4-3	.	TRBJ1-4	14	few	TGCGCCAGCAGCCAAGCATCCGGATGGGAAAAACTGTTTTTT	CASSQASGWEKLFF
TRBV27	.	TRBJ1-1	13	many	TGTGCCAGCAGCTTAACTGGGAACACTGAAGCTTTCTTT	CASSLTGNTEAFF
TRBV4-1	.	TRBJ1-5	15	.	TGCGCCAGCAGCCAAGATCACGGGGGCAATCAGCCCCAGCATTTT	CASSQDHGGNQPQHF
TRBV7-6	.	TRBJ1-2	15	few	TGTGCCAGCAGCGGATGGGACGGTGCTAACTATGGCTACACCTTC	CASSGWDGANYGYTF
TRBV14	.	TRBJ1-1	14	.	TGTGCCAGCAGCTTAACAGGGACGACGGCTGAAGCTTTCTTT	CASSLTGTTAEAFF
TRBV29-1	TRBD1	TRBJ2-1	14	few	TGCAGCGTTCAAGGACAGGGGATCTACAATGAGCAGTTCTTC	CSVQGQGIYNEQFF
TRBV19	TRBD1	TRBJ1-1	12	many	TGTGCCAGTAGCTCGGACAGGGATAGGGCTTTCTTT	CASSSDRDRAFF
TRBV7-9	.	TRBJ2-5	16	.	TGTGCCAGCAGCTTATACCCCCCAGGCCGGTTAGAGACCCAGTACTTC	CASSLYPPGRLETQYF